The clone carrying this TCR beta chain was seen a handful of times. The antigen is undetermined. TCR sequencing used cDNA made by reverse transcription of extracted RNA. This table comes from immunoSEQ multiplex PCR, and its TCRdb copy is limited to in-frame clones, with some not included. The sample consists of more than 90,000 clones, roughly 69% of them appearing once. The sample is drawn from a study of CD8+ T cells in alopecia areata. Findings and caveats of the study: Clonality in lesional scalp, especially alopecia totalis/universalis, exceeded that of normal scalp. The study also sequences resident alphabeta T cells of normal skin in scalp samples.

The authors sorted CD4+ and CD8+ T cells from PBMCs. The CDR3 covers 12 residues. Trimming removed 7 bases from V and 4 bases from J; junction bases left unmatched: 6. Germline V gene data show CDR1 as SQVTM and CDR2 as ANQGSEA. The TCR originated in a human donor in good health. The sequenced sample consisted of CD4+ T cells sorted from blood. The rearrangement links TRBV29-1 to TRBJ1-1; 7 nucleotides match TRBD1. CDR3 coding DNA: TGCAGCGCCCCGGGACAGCTCACTGAAGCTTTCTTT. Its protein is CSAPGQLTEAFF.